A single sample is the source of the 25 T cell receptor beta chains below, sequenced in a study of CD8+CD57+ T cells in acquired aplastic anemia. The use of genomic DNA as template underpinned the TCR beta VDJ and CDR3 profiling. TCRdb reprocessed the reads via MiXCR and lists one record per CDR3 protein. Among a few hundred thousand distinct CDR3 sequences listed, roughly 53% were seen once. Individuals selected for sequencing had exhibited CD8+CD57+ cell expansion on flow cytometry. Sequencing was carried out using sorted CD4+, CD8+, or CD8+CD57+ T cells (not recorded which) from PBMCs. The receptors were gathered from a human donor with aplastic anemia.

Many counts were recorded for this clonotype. The CDR3 spells CASSFVPSGRELSKNIQYF. The CDR3 DNA is TGTGCCAGCAGCTTTGTTCCTAGCGGGAGGGAACTTTCCAAAAACATTCAGTACTTC. J is TRBJ2-4 and V is TRBV7-9; 12 bases are shared with TRBD2. CDR1 is SEHNR and CDR2 is FQNEAQ in the germline V gene (reference sequence). With 3 bases clipped from V and 2 bases from J, the junction kept 11 bases outside the gene matches. The CDR3 has 19 amino acids.

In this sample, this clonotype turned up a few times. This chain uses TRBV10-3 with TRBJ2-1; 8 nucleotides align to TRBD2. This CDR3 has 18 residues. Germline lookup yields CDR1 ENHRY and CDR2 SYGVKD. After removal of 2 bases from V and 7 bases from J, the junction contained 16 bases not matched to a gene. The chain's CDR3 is CAISEPRKRERTRNEQFF. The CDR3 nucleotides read TGTGCCATCAGTGAGCCCCGAAAGCGGGAGAGGACACGGAATGAGCAGTTCTTC.

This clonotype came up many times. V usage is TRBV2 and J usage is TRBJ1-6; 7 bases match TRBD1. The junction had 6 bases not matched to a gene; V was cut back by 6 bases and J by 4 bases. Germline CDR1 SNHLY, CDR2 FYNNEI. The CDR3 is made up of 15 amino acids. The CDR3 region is CASRPGTAYNSPLHF. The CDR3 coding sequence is TGTGCCAGCAGACCAGGGACAGCTTATAATTCACCCCTCCACTTT.

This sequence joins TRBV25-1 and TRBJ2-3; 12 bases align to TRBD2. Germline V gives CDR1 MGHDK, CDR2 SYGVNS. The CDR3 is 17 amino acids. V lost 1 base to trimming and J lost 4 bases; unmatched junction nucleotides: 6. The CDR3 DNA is TGTGCCAGCAGTGAATTTGCTAGCGGGAGGGCCCCAGATACGCAGTATTTT. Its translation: CASSEFASGRAPDTQYF.

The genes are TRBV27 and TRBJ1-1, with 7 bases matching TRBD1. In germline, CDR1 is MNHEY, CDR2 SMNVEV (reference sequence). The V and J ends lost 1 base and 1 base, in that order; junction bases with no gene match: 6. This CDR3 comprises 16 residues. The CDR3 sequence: CASSLLTGRGNTEAFF. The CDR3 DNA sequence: TGTGCCAGCAGTTTATTGACAGGGCGGGGGAACACTGAAGCTTTCTTT.

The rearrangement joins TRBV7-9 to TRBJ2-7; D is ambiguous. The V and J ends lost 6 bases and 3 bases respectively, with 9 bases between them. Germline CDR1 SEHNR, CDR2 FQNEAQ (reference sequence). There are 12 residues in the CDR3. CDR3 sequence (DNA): TGTGCCAGCAGTCGTAGTGTCTACGAGCAGTACTTC. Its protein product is CASSRSVYEQYF. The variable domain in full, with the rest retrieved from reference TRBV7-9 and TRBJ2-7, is DTGVSQNPRHKITKRGQNVTFRCDPISEHNRLYWYRQTLGQGPEFLTYFQNEAQLEKSRLLSDRFSAERPKGSFSTLEIQRTEQGDSAMYLCASSRSVYEQYFGPGTRLTVT.

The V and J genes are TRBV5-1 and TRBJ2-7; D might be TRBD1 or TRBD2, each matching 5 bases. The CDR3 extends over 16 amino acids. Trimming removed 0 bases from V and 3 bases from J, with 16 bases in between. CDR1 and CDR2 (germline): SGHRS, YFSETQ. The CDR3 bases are TGCGCCAGCAGCTTGGCGGTTTTGGGACGCGTCTACGAGCAGTACTTC. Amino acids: CASSLAVLGRVYEQYF.

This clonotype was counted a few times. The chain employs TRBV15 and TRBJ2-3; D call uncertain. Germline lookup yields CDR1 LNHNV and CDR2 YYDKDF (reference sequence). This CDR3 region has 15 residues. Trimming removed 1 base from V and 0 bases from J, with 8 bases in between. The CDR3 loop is CATSRATTSTDTQYF. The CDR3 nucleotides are TGTGCCACCAGCAGAGCAACAACTAGCACAGATACGCAGTATTTT. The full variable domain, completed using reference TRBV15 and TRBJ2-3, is DAMVIQNPRYQVTQFGKPVTLSCSQTLNHNVMYWYQQKSSQAPKLLFHYYDKDFNNEADTPDNFQSRRPNTSFCFLDIRSPGLGDTAMYLCATSRATTSTDTQYFGPGTRLTVL.

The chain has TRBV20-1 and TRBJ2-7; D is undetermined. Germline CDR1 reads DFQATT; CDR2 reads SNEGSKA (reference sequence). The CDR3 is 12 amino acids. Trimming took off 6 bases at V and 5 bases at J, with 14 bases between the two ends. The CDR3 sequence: CSARSIKDEQYF. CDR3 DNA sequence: TGCAGTGCGCGGTCGATAAAGGACGAGCAGTACTTC.

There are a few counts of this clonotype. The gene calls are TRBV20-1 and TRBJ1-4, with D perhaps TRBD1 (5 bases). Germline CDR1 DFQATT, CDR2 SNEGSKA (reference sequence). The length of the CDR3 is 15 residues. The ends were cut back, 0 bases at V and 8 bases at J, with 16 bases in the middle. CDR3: CSARDLGGGGEKLFF. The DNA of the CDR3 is TGCAGTGCTAGAGATCTGGGGGGTGGTGGAGAAAAACTGTTTTTT.

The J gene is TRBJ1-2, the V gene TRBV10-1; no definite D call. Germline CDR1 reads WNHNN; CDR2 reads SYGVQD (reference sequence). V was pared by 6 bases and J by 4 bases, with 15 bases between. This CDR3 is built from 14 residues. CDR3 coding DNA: TGCGCCAGCAGCACACCGGTTCGTGGCTATGGCTACACCTTC. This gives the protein CASSTPVRGYGYTF.

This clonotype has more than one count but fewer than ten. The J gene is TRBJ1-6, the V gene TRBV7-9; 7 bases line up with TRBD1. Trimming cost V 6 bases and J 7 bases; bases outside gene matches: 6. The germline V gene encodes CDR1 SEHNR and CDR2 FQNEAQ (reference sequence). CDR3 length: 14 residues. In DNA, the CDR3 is TGTGCCAGCAGTAAGGGGGCCGGGAATTCACCCCTCCACTTT. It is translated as CASSKGAGNSPLHF.

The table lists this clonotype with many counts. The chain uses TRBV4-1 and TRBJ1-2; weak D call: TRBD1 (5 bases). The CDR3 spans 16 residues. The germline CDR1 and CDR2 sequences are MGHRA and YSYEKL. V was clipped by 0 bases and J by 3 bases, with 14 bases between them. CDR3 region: CASSQEAQGRDYGYTF. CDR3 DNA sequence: TGCGCCAGCAGCCAAGAAGCCCAGGGACGGGACTATGGCTACACCTTC.

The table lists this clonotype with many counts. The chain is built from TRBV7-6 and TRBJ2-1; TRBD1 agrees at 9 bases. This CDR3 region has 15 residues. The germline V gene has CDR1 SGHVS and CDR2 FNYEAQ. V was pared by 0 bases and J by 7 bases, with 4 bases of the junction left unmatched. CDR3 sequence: CASSLAPGTGNEQFF. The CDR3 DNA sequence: TGTGCCAGCAGCTTAGCGCCCGGGACAGGGAATGAGCAGTTCTTC.

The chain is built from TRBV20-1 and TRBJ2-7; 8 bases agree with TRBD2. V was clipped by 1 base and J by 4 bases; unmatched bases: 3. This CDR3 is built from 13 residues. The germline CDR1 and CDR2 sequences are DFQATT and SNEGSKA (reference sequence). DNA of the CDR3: TGCAGTGCTAGAGCCCCTAGCGGGTACGAGCAGTACTTC. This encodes CSARAPSGYEQYF.

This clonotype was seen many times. CDR3 bases: TGTGCCAGCGGGGGGCTAGTCTACGAGCAGTACTTC. Its protein is CASGGLVYEQYF. The chain joins TRBV14 to TRBJ2-7; D may match TRBD1 or TRBD2 (6 bases each). CDR1 is SGHDN and CDR2 is FVKESK in the germline V gene. V shed 8 bases and J shed 3 bases, with 11 bases lying between them. This CDR3 has 12 residues.

The CDR3 loop is CATSRGTAPDTQYF. The CDR3 DNA is TGTGCCACCAGCAGGGGGACAGCCCCGGATACGCAGTATTTT. This rearrangement joins TRBV15 to TRBJ2-3; the match to TRBD1 covers 7 bases. V gave up 3 bases and J gave up 6 bases; unmatched junction bases: 6. The CDR3 is 14 amino acids. Per the germline V gene, CDR1 is LNHNV and CDR2 is YYDKDF (reference sequence).

CDR3 loop: CASSFFREGANYGYTF. The CDR3 region has the DNA TGTGCCAGCAGCTTCTTCAGGGAAGGAGCTAACTATGGCTACACCTTC. The rearrangement uses TRBV11-3 and TRBJ1-2, with a tentative D call TRBD1 (5 bases). The CDR3 extends over 16 amino acids. V was pared by 3 bases and J by 0 bases, with 14 bases between. From germline, CDR1 is SGHNT and CDR2 YENEEA.

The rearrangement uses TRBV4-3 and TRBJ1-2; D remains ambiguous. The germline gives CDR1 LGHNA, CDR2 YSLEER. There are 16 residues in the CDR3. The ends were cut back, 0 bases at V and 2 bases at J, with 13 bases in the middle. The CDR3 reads CASSQDLGDRNYGYTF. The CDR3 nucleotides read TGCGCCAGCAGCCAAGATCTGGGTGACCGCAACTATGGCTACACCTTC.

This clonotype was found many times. CDR3 in amino acids: CASSLGQGAGANVLTF. CDR3 bases: TGTGCCAGCAGTTTGGGACAGGGGGCAGGAGCCAACGTCCTGACTTTC. The rearrangement links TRBV6-6 to TRBJ2-6; TRBD1 agrees at 12 bases. CDR3 length: 16 amino acids. Germline CDR1 reads MNHNY; CDR2 reads SVGAGI (reference sequence). Trimming took 4 bases from V and 7 from J; bases not matched to a gene: 5.

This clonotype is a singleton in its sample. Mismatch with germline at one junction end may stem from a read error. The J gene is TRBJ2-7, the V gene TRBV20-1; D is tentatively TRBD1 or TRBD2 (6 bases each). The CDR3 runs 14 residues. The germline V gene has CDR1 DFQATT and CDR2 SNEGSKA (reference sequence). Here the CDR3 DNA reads TGCGGTGCTCCCCGGCCGGGGGCAGCCTACGAGCAGTACTTC. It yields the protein CGAPRPGAAYEQYF.

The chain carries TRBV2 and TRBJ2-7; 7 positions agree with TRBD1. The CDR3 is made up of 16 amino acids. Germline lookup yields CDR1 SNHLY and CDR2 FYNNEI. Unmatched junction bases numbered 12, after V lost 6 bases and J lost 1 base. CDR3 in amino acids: CASSLAGTVPSYEQYF. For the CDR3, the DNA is TGTGCCAGCAGCTTGGCCGGGACAGTTCCATCCTACGAGCAGTACTTC.

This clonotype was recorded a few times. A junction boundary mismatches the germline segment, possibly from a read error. The CDR3 nucleotides are TGTGCCACCAGCAGAGATAGAGGGGCCCCCGTCTTCTTC. Translating it yields CATSRDRGAPVFF. This rearrangement joins TRBV15 to TRBJ2-5; D is possibly TRBD1 or TRBD2 (5 bases each). Germline CDR1 is LNHNV and CDR2 is YYDKDF (reference sequence). This CDR3 comprises 13 residues.

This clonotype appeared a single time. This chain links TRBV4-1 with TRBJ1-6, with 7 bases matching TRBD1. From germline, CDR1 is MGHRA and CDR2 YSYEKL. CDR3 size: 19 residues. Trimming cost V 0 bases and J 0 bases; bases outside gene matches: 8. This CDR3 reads CASSQEGRQGSSYNSPLHF. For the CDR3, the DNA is TGCGCCAGCAGCCAAGAAGGGAGACAGGGAAGCTCCTATAATTCACCCCTCCACTTT.

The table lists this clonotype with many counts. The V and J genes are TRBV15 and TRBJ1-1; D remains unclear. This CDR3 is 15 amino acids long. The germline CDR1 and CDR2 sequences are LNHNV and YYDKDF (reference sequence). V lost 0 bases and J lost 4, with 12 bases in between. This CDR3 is CATSRDQSVSTEAFF. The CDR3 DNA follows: TGTGCCACCAGCAGAGATCAGTCGGTATCCACTGAAGCTTTCTTT.